Given below is one T cell receptor (beta chain) in context. Its antigen is currently unknown. Germline CDR1 reads SGHRS; CDR2 reads YFSETQ. The CDR3 extends over 15 amino acids. V lost 0 bases, J lost 0 bases, and 9 bases lay in between. This PCR relied on a set of 60 Vbeta primers and 13 Jbeta primers. Sequenced by immunoSEQ multiplex PCR; TCRdb stores in-frame clones only, minus some. Of about 130,000 clones in the sample, roughly three quarters are singletons; the top ten hold around 2%. This entry belongs to a study of cytomegalovirus exposure and HLA in healthy donors. Study observations and caveats: Presence/absence comparisons presumed near-even sequencing depth among donors.

The origin of this receptor is a man aged 25 to 45 in good health and CMV-seronegative. The sequencing sample was made of PBMCs. The chain carries TRBV5-1 and TRBJ1-1; no clear D gene. CDR3 in DNA: TGCGCCAGCAGCTTGGTGTCAGGAATGAACACTGAAGCTTTCTTT. It specifies CASSLVSGMNTEAFF.